Following are 20 T cell receptor beta chains from one sample sequenced in a study of blood T cell repertoires in COVID-19. Sequenced by immunoSEQ multiplex PCR; TCRdb stores in-frame clones only, minus some. The table lists over 130,000 clones, about four fifths of them singletons. Sequencing was done on a sample of peripheral blood. These receptors originate from a woman aged 55-70 years with acute or convalescent COVID-19.

The chain's CDR3 is CAISEGGSILEQFF. CDR3 nucleotide sequence: TGTGCCATCAGTGAAGGCGGGAGTATACTTGAGCAGTTCTTC. The chain has TRBV10-3 and TRBJ2-1; 7 bases match TRBD2. The CDR3 extends over 14 amino acids. Trimming removed 3 bases from V and 9 bases from J; junction bases left unmatched: 8. The germline CDR1 and CDR2 sequences are ENHRY and SYGVKD.

The chain links TRBV2 to TRBJ1-4; D is unresolved. Trimming stripped 6 bases from V and 0 bases from J, with 11 bases between. The CDR3 is 15 residues long. Germline-derived CDR1 and CDR2 are SNHLY and FYNNEI. CDR3 in amino acids: CASRLDASTNEKLFF. DNA of the CDR3: TGTGCCAGCAGGTTAGATGCCTCAACTAATGAAAAACTGTTTTTT. The variable domain in full, completed from reference TRBV2 and TRBJ1-4, reads EPEVTQTPSHQVTQMGQEVILRCVPISNHLYFYWYRQILGQKVEFLVSFYNNEISEKSEIFDDQFSVERPDGSNFTLKIRSTKLEDSAMYFCASRLDASTNEKLFFGSGTQLSVL.

The chain couples TRBV12-3 or TRBV12-4 to TRBJ1-1; D is ambiguous. V gave up 4 bases and J gave up 3 bases, with 6 bases separating them. This CDR3 is 12 amino acids long. The CDR3 nucleotides read TGTGCCAGCAGTTCCGGGGACACTGAAGCTTTCTTT. This codes for CASSSGDTEAFF.

The chain recombines TRBV27 with TRBJ1-5; a weak D match, TRBD1 (5 bases). Germline CDR1 and CDR2: MNHEY and SMNVEV (reference sequence). The V end was cut by 0 bases, the J end by 4 bases, with 10 bases between. This CDR3 region has 15 residues. CDR3 protein: CASSLSRQTNQPQHF. CDR3 nucleotides: TGTGCCAGCAGTTTATCTCGACAGACTAATCAGCCCCAGCATTTT.

The chain is built from TRBV19 and TRBJ2-7; 8 bases match TRBD2. There are 14 residues in the CDR3. The J segment lost 1 base and the V segment lost 10 bases, leaving 9 bases of the junction unmatched. Germline V lookup: CDR1 LNHDA, CDR2 SQIVND (reference sequence). The CDR3 region is CATSGLDPSYEQYF. The CDR3 nucleotides are TGTGCCACCTCGGGACTAGATCCGTCCTACGAGCAGTACTTC.

The V gene is TRBV7-3, the J gene TRBJ2-3; the D is unclear. Germline V gene sequence: CDR1 SGHTA, CDR2 FQGTGA. The CDR3 has 14 residues. Trimming left V 3 bases short and J 3 bases short, with 10 bases between. CDR3 in amino acids: CASSLGQWTDTQYF. The CDR3 coding sequence is TGTGCCAGCAGCTTGGGCCAGTGGACAGATACGCAGTATTTT.

In this sample, this clone turned up a few times. The chain joins TRBV11-3 to TRBJ1-1; possible D gene TRBD1, 6 bases. CDR1 SGHNT and CDR2 YENEEA come from the germline V gene. This CDR3 is 14 amino acids long. V shed 5 bases and J shed 4 bases, with 14 bases lying between them. CDR3 in DNA: TGTGCCAGCAGCAATCAGGGGTTGGGCACTGAAGCTTTCTTT. This codes for CASSNQGLGTEAFF.

This clone has just one count. This rearrangement joins TRBV7-2 to TRBJ1-3; no reliable D call. V lost 1 base and J lost 1, with 5 bases in between. Germline V CDR1 and CDR2: SGHTA, FQGNSA. This CDR3 is built from 14 residues. The CDR3 nucleotides are TGTGCCAGCAGCTTAGATATGTCTGGAAACACCATATATTTT. This encodes CASSLDMSGNTIYF. The complete variable domain, with remaining parts taken from reference TRBV7-2 and TRBJ1-3, reads GAGVSQSPSNKVTEKGKDVELRCDPISGHTALYWYRQSLGQGLEFLIYFQGNSAPDKSGLPSDRFSAERTGGSVSTLTIQRTQQEDSAVYLCASSLDMSGNTIYFGEGSWLTVV.

This chain connects TRBV30 to TRBJ2-3; D might be TRBD2 (5 bases). Germline CDR1 reads GTSNPN; CDR2 reads SVGIG (reference sequence). Between the trimmed V and J ends, which lost 0 bases and 3 bases, there was a span of 13 bases. The CDR3 spans 15 residues. The CDR3 loop reads CAWSVDLARTDTQYF. The CDR3 region has the DNA TGTGCCTGGAGTGTAGATCTAGCCCGGACAGATACGCAGTATTTT.

For the CDR3, the DNA is TGTGCCAGCAGCCTACCTCATTCCAGGGGGCCTAGGGCTGAAGCTTTCTTT. It specifies CASSLPHSRGPRAEAFF. The chain joins TRBV6-2 or TRBV6-3 to TRBJ1-1; TRBD1 agrees at 8 bases. The CDR3 is made up of 17 amino acids. Germline loops: CDR1 MNHEY, CDR2 SVGEGT. V was pared by 6 bases and J by 6 bases, with 18 bases of the junction left unmatched.

This chain uses TRBV7-3 with TRBJ1-5, with unresolved D. The CDR3 spans 17 residues. The ends were cut back, 8 bases at V and 2 bases at J, with 22 bases in the middle. CDR1 is SGHTA and CDR2 is FQGTGA in the germline V gene. The CDR3 loop reads CASRAPARVRGNQPQHF. The CDR3 DNA follows: TGTGCCAGCCGTGCACCCGCCCGGGTCCGTGGCAATCAGCCCCAGCATTTT.

CDR3 region: CASSPGDRGWGYEQYF. CDR3 nucleotide sequence: TGTGCCAGCAGCCCCGGTGACAGGGGGTGGGGGTACGAGCAGTACTTC. V is TRBV7-9 and J is TRBJ2-7; 9 positions match TRBD1. V lost 5 bases, J lost 4 bases, and 12 bases stayed unmatched. This CDR3 contains 16 residues. Germline-derived CDR1 and CDR2 are SEHNR and FQNEAQ (reference sequence).

The chain is built from TRBV6-5 and TRBJ2-7; 7 bases align to TRBD1. Germline CDR1 reads MNHEY; CDR2 reads SVGAGI. The CDR3 is made up of 13 amino acids. V was clipped by 5 bases and J by 2 bases; unmatched bases: 3. CDR3 nucleotide sequence: TGTGCCAGCAGTCTGCAGGGGGCCTACGAGCAGTACTTC. This translates into CASSLQGAYEQYF.

The chain links TRBV7-2 to TRBJ2-1; D ambiguous. Germline V gene sequence: CDR1 SGHTA, CDR2 FQGNSA. The CDR3 contains 11 residues. The V and J ends lost 0 bases and 9 bases respectively, with 3 bases between them. Here the CDR3 DNA reads TGTGCCAGCAGCTTAGCTAGTGAGCAGTTCTTC. Translated, it gives CASSLASEQFF. The whole variable domain, filled in from reference TRBV7-2 and TRBJ2-1, reads GAGVSQSPSNKVTEKGKDVELRCDPISGHTALYWYRQSLGQGLEFLIYFQGNSAPDKSGLPSDRFSAERTGGSVSTLTIQRTQQEDSAVYLCASSLASEQFFGPGTRLTVL.

The chain combines TRBV10-3 with TRBJ2-5, with D tentatively TRBD2 (5 bases). Trimming stripped 10 bases from V and 4 bases from J, with 19 bases between. This CDR3 has 14 residues. The V gene's germline CDR1 is ENHRY and CDR2 SYGVKD. This CDR3 reads CATRQPGLGETQYF. The CDR3 DNA is TGTGCCACCCGCCAACCGGGGTTGGGAGAGACCCAGTACTTC.

V usage is TRBV28 and J usage is TRBJ2-7, with 9 bases matching TRBD1. In germline, CDR1 is MDHEN, CDR2 SYDVKM. The CDR3 is made up of 14 amino acids. Trimming removed 5 bases from V and 2 bases from J; junction bases left unmatched: 4. In DNA, the CDR3 is TGTGCCAGCAGTGCCCGGGACAGGGCCTACGAGCAGTACTTC. Its protein is CASSARDRAYEQYF.

J is TRBJ2-7 and V is TRBV29-1, with TRBD1 matching over 11 bases. CDR1 SQVTM and CDR2 ANQGSEA come from the germline V gene. The V segment lost 5 bases and the J segment 4 bases; nucleotides outside the gene matches: 10. CDR3 size: 15 residues. The CDR3 spells CSVHASGTGGYEQYF. CDR3 DNA: TGCAGCGTTCACGCCTCCGGGACAGGGGGGTACGAGCAGTACTTC.

The chain uses TRBV6-6 and TRBJ1-1; TRBD1 matches at 10 bases. The CDR3 consists of 13 residues. Germline V gene sequence: CDR1 MNHNY, CDR2 SVGAGI (reference sequence). The CDR3 here is CSGTGAPNTEAFF. DNA of the CDR3: TGTTCCGGGACAGGGGCACCTAACACTGAAGCTTTCTTT.

V usage is TRBV6-5 and J usage is TRBJ2-7; D possibly corresponds to TRBD2 (5 bases). From germline, CDR1 is MNHEY and CDR2 SVGAGI. This CDR3 contains 14 residues. V lost 4 bases to trimming and J lost 3 bases, with 13 bases between them. CDR3 sequence (DNA): TGTGCCAGCAGTTTTTACTCCGGGAACTACGAGCAGTACTTC. This gives the protein CASSFYSGNYEQYF.

The genes are TRBV3-1 (or the pseudogene TRBV3-2) and TRBJ1-6; D is ambiguous. Germline V gene data show CDR1 as LGHDT and CDR2 as YNNKEL (reference sequence). With 1 base removed from V and 6 bases from J, the gap between germline ends came to 7 bases. This CDR3 has 14 residues. CDR3 DNA: TGTGCCAGCAGCCAAGGACGGGTTAATTCACCCCTCCACTTT. Amino acid sequence: CASSQGRVNSPLHF.